The 20 T cell receptor beta chains in this list originate from one sample, sequenced in a study of T-cell memory formation after mild COVID-19. TCRdb called the 5' RACE reads again in MiXCR, with one record for every CDR3 protein. The sample has roughly 400,000 distinct CDR3 sequences, roughly 26% seen once. Sequencing input: PBMCs or a T cell subset sorted from them (not recorded which). These TCRs come from an adult woman who had mild COVID-19 (a few samples of this study predate the infection). Cell type and time point are not known.

This clonotype was recorded a few times. The DNA for the CDR3 is TGTGCCACCAGCAGGGATAGCAATCAGCCCCAGCATTTT. Protein sequence: CATSRDSNQPQHF. This chain uses TRBV24-1 with TRBJ1-5, with TRBD1 as a possible D gene (5 bases). V was cut by 7 bases and J by 0 bases, with 6 bases left in between. This CDR3 has 13 residues. Germline loops: CDR1 KGHDR, CDR2 SFDVKD.

The CDR3 nucleotides are TGCAGTGCTAGAGCCACAGGGCAGCTAGATACGCAGTATTTT. The encoded protein is CSARATGQLDTQYF. The chain recombines TRBV20-1 with TRBJ2-3; tentative D call: TRBD1 (6 bases). Trimming pared 1 base from V and 5 bases from J, leaving 13 bases between. Germline CDR1 is DFQATT and CDR2 is SNEGSKA (reference sequence). This CDR3 spans 14 amino acids.

This clonotype was recorded a few times. The chain is built from TRBV7-9 and TRBJ1-1, with unresolved D. Trimming removed 6 bases at V and 5 bases at J, with 19 bases between. This CDR3 spans 15 amino acids. Germline V gene data show CDR1 as SEHNR and CDR2 as FQNEAQ (reference sequence). Here the CDR3 DNA reads TGTGCCAGCAGATTATTCCAACCGGGTCCGACTGAAGCTTTCTTT. Translated: CASRLFQPGPTEAFF.

This clonotype appeared a few times. The J gene is TRBJ2-7, the V gene TRBV4-3; 9 bases line up with TRBD2. The CDR3 runs to 16 residues. With 3 bases clipped from V and 4 bases from J, the junction kept 10 bases outside the gene matches. The germline CDR1 and CDR2 sequences are LGHNA and YSLEER. CDR3 nucleotide sequence: TGCGCCAGCAGCCAGTACAGACGCGGGAGGGGATACGAGCAGTACTTC. Protein product: CASSQYRRGRGYEQYF.

This clonotype occurred a few times. The CDR3 DNA reads as TGCAGTGCTAGGGGCTCGGTGTCTGGAAACACCATATATTTT. This gives the protein CSARGSVSGNTIYF. The genes are TRBV20-1 and TRBJ1-3; D uncertain. The CDR3 is 14 amino acids. Germline V gene lookup returns CDR1 DFQATT and CDR2 SNEGSKA (reference sequence). V was pared by 3 bases and J by 1 base, with 10 bases between.

This rearrangement joins TRBV7-3 to TRBJ2-1, with D possibly matching TRBD2 (7 bases). Germline CDR1 SGHTA, CDR2 FQGTGA. This CDR3 comprises 18 residues. V lost 1 base to trimming and J lost 2 bases, with 18 bases between them. CDR3 sequence reads: CASSLNALWGGPYNEQFF. The CDR3 DNA reads TGTGCCAGCAGCTTAAATGCCCTCTGGGGGGGGCCCTACAATGAGCAGTTCTTC.

The chain couples TRBV5-4 to TRBJ2-3, with a tentative D call TRBD2 (5 bases). V lost 4 bases and J 4 bases, leaving 13 bases between the germline ends. This CDR3 region has 14 residues. Germline V gene lookup returns CDR1 SGHNT and CDR2 YYREEE (reference sequence). CDR3 in DNA: TGTGCCAGCAGCATGACGGGAACAGCAGATACGCAGTATTTT. As protein: CASSMTGTADTQYF.

The chain uses TRBV6-5 and TRBJ2-7; D possibly corresponds to TRBD1 (5 bases). The germline CDR1 and CDR2 sequences are MNHEY and SVGAGI. Trimming pared 6 bases from V and 3 bases from J, leaving 15 bases between. CDR3 length: 14 amino acids. The CDR3 nucleotides read TGTGCCAGCAGGCGGACAAGCACAGGCTACGAGCAGTACTTC. Translated, it gives CASRRTSTGYEQYF.

The chain uses TRBV19 and TRBJ2-4, with 12 bases lining up with TRBD2. The CDR3 consists of 17 residues. The germline CDR1 and CDR2 sequences are LNHDA and SQIVND (reference sequence). V was pared by 6 bases and J by 4 bases, with 10 bases of the junction left unmatched. The chain's CDR3 is CASRGTRTSGEKNIQYF. The CDR3 DNA reads TGTGCCAGTAGGGGGACCCGGACTAGCGGGGAGAAAAACATTCAGTACTTC.

The chain combines TRBV20-1 with TRBJ2-7, with 10 bases that match TRBD2. In germline, CDR1 is DFQATT, CDR2 SNEGSKA (reference sequence). This CDR3 has 14 residues. The V and J ends lost 0 bases and 5 bases, in that order; junction bases with no gene match: 4. As DNA, the CDR3 is TGCAGTGCTAGAGAAAGCGGGAGGGCCAACGAGCAGTACTTC. Amino acid sequence: CSARESGRANEQYF.

This clonotype occurred a few times. The chain employs TRBV5-5 and TRBJ1-1; D gene uncertain. V shed 4 bases and J shed 1 base, with 14 bases lying between them. The CDR3 contains 15 residues. Germline V gives CDR1 SGHKS, CDR2 YYEKEE (reference sequence). CDR3 loop: CASSLKVVANTEAFF. For the CDR3, the DNA is TGTGCCAGCAGCCTAAAGGTGGTGGCGAACACTGAAGCTTTCTTT.

V gene TRBV7-8 combines with J gene TRBJ1-4; tentatively, D is TRBD1 (6 bases). Germline values: CDR1 SGHVS, CDR2 FQNEAQ. Between the trimmed V and J ends, which lost 7 bases and 5 bases, there was a span of 14 bases. The CDR3 sequence is 14 residues long. Here the CDR3 DNA reads TGTGCCAGCACCCTCGGGGGCGCCAATGAAAAACTGTTTTTT. Translation: CASTLGGANEKLFF.

The chain combines TRBV20-1 with TRBJ2-1, with a weak D call TRBD1 (5 bases). The CDR3 consists of 16 residues. V was trimmed by 0 bases and J by 3 bases, leaving 15 bases between them. Germline loops: CDR1 DFQATT, CDR2 SNEGSKA (reference sequence). The CDR3 sequence: CSARDRTRASYNEQFF. DNA of the CDR3: TGCAGTGCTAGAGATAGGACACGGGCTAGCTACAATGAGCAGTTCTTC.

The rearrangement uses TRBV12-3 or TRBV12-4 and TRBJ2-3, with 11 bases lining up with TRBD2. Trimming cost V 7 bases and J 8 bases; bases outside gene matches: 11. The length of the CDR3 is 15 residues. The CDR3 spells CASTPGTSGPATQYF. The CDR3 nucleotides read TGTGCCAGCACCCCCGGGACTAGCGGTCCGGCTACGCAGTATTTT.

This sequence joins TRBV24-1 and TRBJ1-1; D uncertain. V lost 5 bases and J lost 11, with 20 bases in between. The CDR3 is 14 amino acids. CDR1 and CDR2 from the germline V gene are KGHDR and SFDVKD. The CDR3 DNA sequence: TGTGCCACCAGTGTAGGGCAGGATCGTATAGGCGCTTTCTTT. Amino acids: CATSVGQDRIGAFF.

This rearrangement joins TRBV6-6 to TRBJ2-7; possibly TRBD1 or TRBD2 for D (6 bases each). The germline gives CDR1 MNHNY, CDR2 SVGAGI (reference sequence). Trimming removed 7 bases from V and 4 bases from J, with 17 bases in between. CDR3 length: 14 amino acids. CDR3 loop: CASNGGGFRYEQYF. CDR3 nucleotides: TGTGCCAGCAACGGAGGGGGGTTTCGGTACGAGCAGTACTTC.

The chain couples TRBV9 to TRBJ2-1, with D uncertain. The CDR3 sequence is 13 residues long. Germline V gives CDR1 SGDLS, CDR2 YYNGEE. V lost 0 bases and J lost 7, with 8 bases in between. CDR3 loop: CASSVVPDNEQFF. As DNA, the CDR3 is TGTGCCAGCAGCGTAGTGCCGGATAATGAGCAGTTCTTC.

In its sample, this clonotype was seen many times. This chain links TRBV5-1 with TRBJ2-2, with D maybe TRBD2 (6 bases). This CDR3 has 14 residues. Trimming took 3 bases from V and 0 from J, leaving 6 bases between them. The germline CDR1 and CDR2 sequences are SGHRS and YFSETQ. CDR3 in DNA: TGCGCCAGCAGCTCGGGGGCGAACACCGGGGAGCTGTTTTTT. Its protein product is CASSSGANTGELFF.

This clonotype was counted between two and nine times. The chain recombines TRBV7-2 with TRBJ1-2; D not certain. The CDR3 consists of 15 residues. The V and J ends lost 5 bases and 2 bases respectively, with 15 bases between them. CDR1 and CDR2 from the germline V gene are SGHTA and FQGNSA. The CDR3 loop reads CASSPPPSLNYGYTF. In DNA form, the CDR3 reads TGTGCCAGCAGCCCCCCCCCGAGTCTAAACTATGGCTACACCTTC.

The chain is built from TRBV15 and TRBJ1-1, with D possibly being TRBD1 (5 bases). CDR3 length: 15 amino acids. Germline lookup yields CDR1 LNHNV and CDR2 YYDKDF (reference sequence). Trimming stripped 0 bases from V and 6 bases from J, with 14 bases between. The DNA for the CDR3 is TGTGCCACCAGCAGAGATCACTTTGGGGGAGCTGAAGCTTTCTTT. Protein product: CATSRDHFGGAEAFF. The complete variable domain, with remaining parts taken from reference TRBV15 and TRBJ1-1, reads DAMVIQNPRYQVTQFGKPVTLSCSQTLNHNVMYWYQQKSSQAPKLLFHYYDKDFNNEADTPDNFQSRRPNTSFCFLDIRSPGLGDTAMYLCATSRDHFGGAEAFFGQGTRLTVV.